A single sample is the source of the 10 T cell receptor beta chains below, sequenced in a study of cytomegalovirus exposure and HLA in healthy donors. The PCR was carried out with 60 Vbeta primers and 13 Jbeta primers. The assay was immunoSEQ multiplex PCR, and TCRdb's table has in-frame clones only and misses some. This table has about 130,000 clones, roughly 80% appearing once. The sample comprised PBMCs. The receptors were gathered from a man between 18 and 29 years old in good health and CMV-seropositive.

The V gene is TRBV29-1, the J gene TRBJ1-2; D unresolved. The CDR3 is made up of 17 amino acids. CDR1 and CDR2 (germline): SQVTM, ANQGSEA. Deletions cut 3 bases from V and 1 base from J, with 21 bases between. Here the CDR3 DNA reads TGCAGCGTTGATCCCCGGGGAGAATATGGTAGTAACTATGGCTACACCTTC. Translating it yields CSVDPRGEYGSNYGYTF.

This chain connects TRBV19 to TRBJ1-2, with TRBD1 matching over 7 bases. Germline CDR1 and CDR2: LNHDA and SQIVND (reference sequence). There are 13 residues in the CDR3. V shed 3 bases and J 14 bases; nucleotides not matched to a gene: 12. CDR3 protein: CASSMTYRGGQTF. The DNA for the CDR3 is TGTGCCAGTAGTATGACGTACAGGGGTGGACAGACCTTC.

This chain links TRBV25-1 with TRBJ1-2; 7 nucleotides line up with TRBD1. Per the germline V gene, CDR1 is MGHDK and CDR2 is SYGVNS. CDR3 length equals 12 residues. Trimming at V came to 11 bases and at J to 8 bases, leaving 11 bases not matched to a gene. CDR3 sequence: CALGDRGMGYTF. CDR3 nucleotides: TGTGCCCTAGGGGACAGAGGTATGGGCTACACCTTC.

This chain joins TRBV10-3 and TRBJ2-3, with 8 bases aligning to TRBD2. Trimming cost V 6 bases and J 2 bases; bases outside gene matches: 7. The CDR3 extends over 15 amino acids. In germline, CDR1 is ENHRY, CDR2 SYGVKD. This CDR3 is CAISRGGQATDTQYF. CDR3 bases: TGTGCCATCAGCCGGGGGGGCCAGGCCACAGATACGCAGTATTTT.

The J gene is TRBJ2-3, the V gene TRBV2; a weak D match, TRBD1 (6 bases). The CDR3 length is 14 residues. Germline V gene sequence: CDR1 SNHLY, CDR2 FYNNEI. Trimming shortened V by 1 base and J by 3 bases, and 8 bases separated the two germline ends. CDR3 nucleotide sequence: TGTGCCAGCAGTGAAGACAGGGTAACAGATACGCAGTATTTT. Translating it yields CASSEDRVTDTQYF. The full variable domain, completed using reference TRBV2 and TRBJ2-3, is EPEVTQTPSHQVTQMGQEVILRCVPISNHLYFYWYRQILGQKVEFLVSFYNNEISEKSEIFDDQFSVERPDGSNFTLKIRSTKLEDSAMYFCASSEDRVTDTQYFGPGTRLTVL.

The CDR3 DNA reads TGTGCCACCGGTCCAGGGGAATACGAGCAGTACTTC. It translates to CATGPGEYEQYF. The rearrangement links TRBV10-3 to TRBJ2-5; D possibly corresponds to TRBD1 (6 bases). The J call could be wrong; TRBJ2-7 is a better fit for the DNA end. The CDR3 contains 12 residues. Germline loops: CDR1 ENHRY, CDR2 SYGVKD.

This chain connects TRBV4-3 to TRBJ1-2; D may be TRBD1 (5 bases). Deletions cut 2 bases from V and 3 bases from J, with 16 bases between. The CDR3 contains 16 residues. Germline values: CDR1 LGHNA, CDR2 YSLEER. In nucleotides, the CDR3 is TGCGCCAGCAGCCAATTTTCCAGGGATCACGACTATGGCTACACCTTC. Its translation: CASSQFSRDHDYGYTF.

The V gene is TRBV21-1, the J gene TRBJ1-5; TRBD1, as called in the table, went unchecked against the DNA. TRBV21-1 is reported as a pseudogene. The CDR3 totals 17 residues. The CDR3 spells CASSKWDRGRAGQPQHF. The CDR3, as DNA: TGTGCCAGCAGCAAATGGGACAGGGGCAGGGCTGGGCAGCCCCAGCATTTT.

V and J are TRBV30 and TRBJ2-2, with a weak D call TRBD1 (5 bases). Germline CDR1 and CDR2: GTSNPN and SVGIG (reference sequence). The V end was cut by 2 bases, the J end by 1 base, with 5 bases between. The CDR3 covers 13 residues. CDR3 in DNA: TGTGCCTGGAGTAGGGGGAACACCGGGGAGCTGTTTTTT. The encoded protein is CAWSRGNTGELFF.

The chain uses TRBV9 and TRBJ1-3, with D tentatively TRBD1 (6 bases). V was trimmed by 4 bases and J by 8 bases, leaving 19 bases between them. The CDR3 is 15 amino acids. Germline values: CDR1 SGDLS, CDR2 YYNGEE. CDR3 residues: CASSIRGGPGDTIYF. Written as DNA, the CDR3 is TGTGCCAGCAGCATCCGGGGGGGGCCGGGGGACACCATATATTTT.